One and the same sample provided the 30 T cell receptor beta chains below, sequenced in a study of CD8 T cells in ankylosing spondylitis. MiXCR, applied by TCRdb to the 5' RACE reads, yields one record per CDR3 protein. The data hold under 120,000 distinct CDR3 sequences, with 24% observed a single time. The sample taken for sequencing was synovial fluid, either unsorted or a sorted T cell fraction (not recorded which). These receptors came from a male donor with ankylosing spondylitis.

This clonotype was seen at least ten times. The chain combines TRBV29-1 with TRBJ2-5, with D possibly matching TRBD1 (5 bases). The CDR3 consists of 13 residues. V lost 0 bases to trimming and J lost 7 bases, with 12 bases between them. CDR1 SQVTM and CDR2 ANQGSEA come from the germline V gene. Here the CDR3 DNA reads TGCAGCGTTGAAGAAGGGGCGCAGGGGACCCAGTACTTC. Its translation: CSVEEGAQGTQYF. The entire variable domain, with the rest obtained from reference TRBV29-1 and TRBJ2-5, is as follows: SAVISQKPSRDICQRGTSLTIQCQVDSQVTMMFWYRQQPGQSLTLIATANQGSEATYESGFVIDKFPISRPNLTFSTLTVSNMSPEDSSIYLCSVEEGAQGTQYFGPGTRLLVL.

The genes are TRBV4-1 and TRBJ2-3; D unclear. Germline V gives CDR1 MGHRA, CDR2 YSYEKL. Trimming left V 0 bases short and J 4 bases short, with 8 bases between. This CDR3 is built from 14 residues. This CDR3 reads CASSQEPRPDTQYF. For the CDR3, the DNA is TGCGCCAGCAGCCAAGAACCCAGGCCAGATACGCAGTATTTT.

This clonotype was seen many times. This chain joins TRBV12-3 or TRBV12-4 and TRBJ1-1; D might be TRBD1 (5 bases). The CDR3 has 13 residues. Trimming removed 3 bases at V and 6 bases at J, with 11 bases between. CDR3 nucleotides: TGTGCCAGCAGTTTCACCGGGGGGGCTGAAGCTTTCTTT. It encodes CASSFTGGAEAFF.

The chain has TRBV3-1 and TRBJ1-2, with 8 bases matching TRBD1. This CDR3 region has 14 residues. The germline CDR1 and CDR2 sequences are LGHDT and YNNKEL (reference sequence). After removal of 4 bases from V and 8 bases from J, the junction contained 9 bases not matched to a gene. The CDR3 spells CASSPTHRGTGYTF. The CDR3 DNA reads TGTGCCAGCAGCCCTACCCACAGGGGGACCGGCTACACCTTC.

V and J are TRBV30 and TRBJ1-6, with D perhaps TRBD1 (6 bases). V lost 1 base to trimming and J lost 6 bases, with 13 bases between them. CDR1 is GTSNPN, CDR2 SVGIG, per germline (reference sequence). This CDR3 contains 15 residues. CDR3 residues: CAWSAGSRGNSPLHF. Written as DNA, the CDR3 is TGTGCCTGGAGTGCTGGCAGCAGGGGTAATTCACCCCTCCACTTT.

The V call is TRBV18, the J call TRBJ1-2, with a tentative D call TRBD1 (5 bases). CDR1 is KGHSH, CDR2 LQKENI, per germline. The CDR3 loop spans 16 amino acids. Trimming took off 0 bases at V and 0 bases at J, with 11 bases between the two ends. The CDR3 here is CASSPPWQGANYGYTF. The CDR3 bases are TGTGCCAGCTCACCACCTTGGCAGGGTGCTAACTATGGCTACACCTTC.

V usage is TRBV15 and J usage is TRBJ1-1; D is possibly TRBD1 (5 bases). CDR3 length: 14 amino acids. V was shortened by 0 bases and J by 3 bases, with 8 bases between the two germline ends. In germline, CDR1 is LNHNV, CDR2 YYDKDF (reference sequence). The CDR3 loop reads CATSRDRGDTEAFF. The CDR3 nucleotides read TGTGCCACCAGCAGAGATCGGGGGGACACTGAAGCTTTCTTT.

The chain employs TRBV11-2 and TRBJ1-2, with 11 bases fitting TRBD1. The length of the CDR3 is 15 residues. V dropped 4 bases and J dropped 8; count of bases not matched to a gene: 9. Germline CDR1 reads SGHAT; CDR2 reads FQNNGV. CDR3 sequence reads: CASSSAGTGGLGYTF. The CDR3 nucleotides are TGTGCCAGCAGCTCCGCCGGGACAGGGGGGTTAGGCTACACCTTC.

The V gene is TRBV28, the J gene TRBJ1-4, with D maybe TRBD1 (6 bases). Germline CDR1 reads MDHEN; CDR2 reads SYDVKM. Trimming took off 3 bases at V and 5 bases at J, with 10 bases between the two ends. This CDR3 is 14 amino acids long. The CDR3 DNA reads as TGTGCCAGCAGTTTCCAGGGGCCGAATGAAAAACTGTTTTTT. This gives the protein CASSFQGPNEKLFF.

This clonotype was found many times. CDR3 sequence reads: CASSLAGTSGRRNEQFF. In nucleotides, the CDR3 is TGTGCCAGCAGTTTAGCCGGGACTAGCGGGAGGAGGAATGAGCAGTTCTTC. This sequence joins TRBV12-3 or TRBV12-4 and TRBJ2-1; 15 bases are shared with TRBD2. The junction had 4 bases not matched to a gene; V was cut back by 0 bases and J by 7 bases. This CDR3 has 17 residues.

This clonotype occurred a few times. The CDR3 here is CSVVLAGPDTQYF. The CDR3 DNA follows: TGCAGCGTTGTACTAGCGGGACCCGATACGCAGTATTTT. The chain is built from TRBV29-1 and TRBJ2-3, with 10 bases that match TRBD2. Losses at the gene ends were 4 bases for V and 6 bases for J; bases not matched to a gene: 4. CDR1 and CDR2 from the germline V gene are SQVTM and ANQGSEA. This CDR3 comprises 13 residues.

The table lists this clonotype with a few counts. The genes are TRBV19 and TRBJ1-2; D not resolved. This CDR3 has 13 residues. Germline lookup yields CDR1 LNHDA and CDR2 SQIVND (reference sequence). Between the trimmed V and J ends, which lost 3 bases and 4 bases, there was a span of 9 bases. The CDR3 protein is CASSIGSAYGYTF. The CDR3 nucleotides read TGTGCCAGTAGTATTGGGTCTGCCTATGGCTACACCTTC.

This clonotype was picked up a small number of times. J is TRBJ1-5 and V is TRBV5-1, with D possibly matching TRBD1 (6 bases). CDR3 length equals 15 residues. The V end lost 0 bases, the J end lost 4 bases, and 11 bases lay between the germline ends. Germline CDR1 is SGHRS and CDR2 is YFSETQ. The CDR3 DNA reads as TGCGCCAGCAGCTTGGGCTCTACAGGGAATCAGCCCCAGCATTTT. It codes for CASSLGSTGNQPQHF.

The chain links TRBV20-1 to TRBJ2-1; 7 nucleotides agree with TRBD2. J lost 0 bases, V lost 8 bases, and 4 bases had no gene match. The CDR3 length is 13 residues. Looked up from germline, CDR1 is DFQATT and CDR2 is SNEGSKA (reference sequence). The CDR3 loop reads CSPAGFSYNEQFF. The CDR3 DNA sequence: TGCAGTCCAGCGGGGTTCTCCTACAATGAGCAGTTCTTC.

The CDR3 spells CASSLDNRNTGELFF. DNA for the CDR3: TGTGCCAGCAGCTTGGACAATCGGAACACCGGGGAGCTGTTTTTT. The rearrangement links TRBV5-4 to TRBJ2-2; D ambiguous. Between the trimmed V and J ends, which lost 0 bases and 1 base, there was a span of 7 bases. Per the germline V gene, CDR1 is SGHNT and CDR2 is YYREEE (reference sequence). This CDR3 has 15 residues.

This clonotype was picked up a small number of times. The genes are TRBV3-1 and TRBJ2-5; D gene unclear. V was cut by 0 bases and J by 12 bases, with 11 bases left in between. This CDR3 comprises 12 residues. CDR1 LGHDT and CDR2 YNNKEL come from the germline V gene (reference sequence). The CDR3 reads CASSQEKGLKYF. DNA for the CDR3: TGTGCCAGCAGCCAAGAAAAGGGCCTCAAGTACTTC.

The V call is TRBV18, the J call TRBJ2-1, with D maybe TRBD1 (5 bases). V gave up 3 bases and J gave up 5 bases, with 11 bases separating them. The CDR3 has 14 residues. The germline V gene has CDR1 KGHSH and CDR2 LQKENI. CDR3: CASSPMGHHNEQFF. The DNA of the CDR3 is TGTGCCAGCTCACCGATGGGGCACCACAATGAGCAGTTCTTC.

The genes are TRBV19 and TRBJ2-7, with 11 bases identical to TRBD2. Germline CDR1 reads LNHDA; CDR2 reads SQIVND (reference sequence). The CDR3 runs 14 residues. V shed 6 bases and J 3 bases; nucleotides not matched to a gene: 4. The CDR3 DNA sequence: TGTGCCAGTAGCCGACTAGCGGGACTCTACGAGCAGTACTTC. Translated: CASSRLAGLYEQYF.

This clonotype was observed once. V usage is TRBV20-1 and J usage is TRBJ2-1, with D perhaps assigned TRBD1 or TRBD2 (5 bases each). V shed 1 base and J shed 8 bases, with 15 bases lying between them. The V gene's germline CDR1 is DFQATT and CDR2 SNEGSKA (reference sequence). The length of the CDR3 is 14 residues. The CDR3 coding sequence is TGCAGTGCTAGAGCCGGGACCGCGTTGGATGAGCAGTTCTTC. It translates to CSARAGTALDEQFF.

This clonotype has only a few counts. The rearrangement uses TRBV3-1 and TRBJ1-6, with D hard to call. Germline CDR1 LGHDT, CDR2 YNNKEL (reference sequence). This CDR3 comprises 19 residues. Trimming cost V 1 base and J 0 bases, with 16 bases left between them. This CDR3 is CASSQAVWTASSYNSPLHF. The DNA of the CDR3 is TGTGCCAGCAGCCAAGCGGTCTGGACGGCGAGCTCCTATAATTCACCCCTCCACTTT. The variable domain in full, completed from reference TRBV3-1 and TRBJ1-6, reads DTAVSQTPKYLVTQMGNDKSIKCEQNLGHDTMYWYKQDSKKFLKIMFSYNNKELIINETVPNRFSPKSPDKAHLNLHINSLELGDSAVYFCASSQAVWTASSYNSPLHFGNGTRLTVT.

This chain uses TRBV18 with TRBJ2-1; 9 nucleotides agree with TRBD2. The J segment lost 7 bases and the V segment lost 2 bases, leaving 3 bases of the junction unmatched. Germline V gene sequence: CDR1 KGHSH, CDR2 LQKENI. This CDR3 comprises 14 residues. As DNA, the CDR3 is TGTGCCAGCTCACCAGGACTAGCGACTAATGAGCAGTTCTTC. It codes for CASSPGLATNEQFF.

The chain is built from TRBV20-1 and TRBJ2-2; D may be TRBD2 (5 bases). The CDR3 loop spans 13 amino acids. The V end lost 4 bases, the J end lost 1 base, and 7 bases lay between the germline ends. Germline V gives CDR1 DFQATT, CDR2 SNEGSKA (reference sequence). The CDR3 DNA sequence: TGCAGTGCTAACCGGGGGAACACCGGGGAGCTGTTTTTT. This codes for CSANRGNTGELFF.

This clonotype came up many times. The chain has TRBV25-1 and TRBJ2-5; no definite D call. CDR1 and CDR2 (germline): MGHDK, SYGVNS. Trimming shortened V by 4 bases and J by 2 bases, and 11 bases separated the two germline ends. The CDR3 sequence is 14 residues long. CDR3 region: CASSGNSAQETQYF. The CDR3 DNA reads TGTGCCAGCAGTGGGAACTCAGCACAAGAGACCCAGTACTTC.

The chain has TRBV29-1 and TRBJ2-1, with 8 bases lining up with TRBD2. The CDR3 is 14 amino acids. Germline CDR1 is SQVTM and CDR2 is ANQGSEA. J gave up 1 base and V 5 bases, and 4 bases lay outside the gene matches. CDR3 sequence: CSVKRGTSYNEQFF. As DNA, the CDR3 is TGCAGCGTTAAGCGGGGGACTTCCTACAATGAGCAGTTCTTC.

This clonotype was detected only a few times. The V gene is TRBV14, the J gene TRBJ1-2; maybe TRBD1 (6 bases). Germline lookup yields CDR1 SGHDN and CDR2 FVKESK. Trimming removed 3 bases at V and 7 bases at J, with 15 bases between. The CDR3 consists of 14 residues. CDR3 region: CASSQSGGSGGYTF. The CDR3 DNA follows: TGTGCCAGCAGCCAGTCGGGGGGCTCGGGTGGCTACACCTTC.

This clonotype was seen a handful of times. The rearrangement uses TRBV7-7 and TRBJ2-3; 10 bases agree with TRBD2. This CDR3 comprises 15 residues. After removal of 0 bases from V and 6 bases from J, the junction contained 3 bases not matched to a gene. Germline V gene data show CDR1 as SSHAT and CDR2 as FNYEAQ (reference sequence). CDR3 in DNA: TGTGCCAGCAGCTTAGCTAGCGGGAGGCTGGATACGCAGTATTTT. Translated, it gives CASSLASGRLDTQYF. The full variable domain, in which reference TRBV7-7 and TRBJ2-3 provide the parts outside the CDR3, is GAGVSQSPRYKVTKRGQDVTLRCDPISSHATLYWYQQALGQGPEFLTYFNYEAQPDKSGLPSDRFSAERPEGSISTLTIQRTEQRDSAMYRCASSLASGRLDTQYFGPGTRLTVL.

The chain carries TRBV7-9 and TRBJ1-1; no clear D gene. CDR3 length: 11 amino acids. V lost 8 bases to trimming and J lost 6 bases, with 10 bases between them. Germline V gives CDR1 SEHNR, CDR2 FQNEAQ (reference sequence). CDR3 coding DNA: TGTGCCAGCTCTCGGGGAGCTGAAGCTTTCTTT. Its translation is CASSRGAEAFF.

The chain joins TRBV9 to TRBJ2-2, with 9 bases that match TRBD2. Per the germline V gene, CDR1 is SGDLS and CDR2 is YYNGEE. The V gene end was trimmed by 4 bases and the J gene end by 2 bases; junction bases not matched to a gene: 9. This CDR3 has 17 residues. The CDR3 loop is CASSRGGLARNTGELFF. CDR3 bases: TGTGCCAGCAGCCGTGGAGGACTAGCGAGAAACACCGGGGAGCTGTTTTTT.

This clonotype showed up many times. The rearrangement joins TRBV15 to TRBJ2-5; 8 nucleotides agree with TRBD2. Losses at the gene ends were 5 bases for V and 2 bases for J; bases not matched to a gene: 7. CDR1 is LNHNV and CDR2 is YYDKDF in the germline V gene (reference sequence). The CDR3 length is 15 residues. The CDR3 sequence is CATSLGRGVQETQYF. The CDR3 region has the DNA TGTGCCACCAGCCTTGGGCGGGGGGTTCAAGAGACCCAGTACTTC.

J is TRBJ2-1 and V is TRBV5-6, with 9 bases aligning to TRBD2. The V gene's germline CDR1 is SGHDT and CDR2 YYEEEE. The J segment lost 4 bases and the V segment lost 0 bases, leaving 2 bases of the junction unmatched. The CDR3 runs 15 residues. The CDR3 DNA sequence: TGTGCCAGCAGCTTGGGACTAGCGGTGTACAATGAGCAGTTCTTC. Translated: CASSLGLAVYNEQFF.